A selection of T cell receptor beta chains follows, all from one sample in a study of tumor and adjacent non-tumor tissue in lung cancer. TCRdb passed the multiplex PCR reads through MiXCR, listing each CDR3 protein once. The sample shows 85,000 to 130,000 distinct CDR3 sequences, 60% to 80% of them seen only once. Sequencing input: distant non-tumor lung tissue. The receptors were sampled from a man younger than 40 with non-small cell lung cancer. Both conserved end residues are part of each CDR3. Fields, in order: V gene, D gene, CDR3 length, clone size, J gene, CDR3 protein, CDR3 DNA. D genes are given only for firm matches. Clone size is given for some rows only: seen once, a few or many times, or a class if the clone is expanded.

>TRBV11-1|NA|15|NA|TRBJ1-2
CASKSSPGGTYGYTF
TGTGCCAGCAAGTCGAGCCCGGGGGGGACCTATGGCTACACCTTC
>TRBV6-2/TRBV6-3|NA|12|once|TRBJ2-1
CASNLTMNEQFF
TGTGCCAGCAACCTGACTATGAATGAACAGTTCTTC
>TRBV20-1|NA|14|once|TRBJ1-1
CCARVGQKNTEAFF
TGCTGTGCTAGAGTAGGACAGAAGAACACTGAGGCTTTCTTT
>TRBV29-1|TRBD1|14|many|TRBJ1-5
CSVVDREVNQPQHF
TGCAGCGTTGTCGACAGGGAGGTCAATCAGCCCCAGCATTTT
>TRBV6-1|NA|13|NA|TRBJ2-7
CASSVFVSYELYF
TGTGCCAGCAGTGTTTTTGTCTCCTACGAGCTGTACTTC
>TRBV20-1|NA|10|NA|TRBJ2-1
CTAKHTEQFF
TGCACTGCGAAACACACTGAGCAGTTCTTC
>TRBV20-1|NA|13|NA|TRBJ2-5
CSVMGRIQETQYF
TGTAGTGTTATGGGACGGATTCAAGAGACCCAGTACTTC
>TRBV11-2|NA|12|NA|TRBJ2-5
CASRDPLETQYF
TGTGCCAGCAGAGACCCCCTAGAGACCCAGTACTTC
>TRBV6-1|NA|14|NA|TRBJ1-1
CASSPVVGNTEVFF
TGTGCCAGCAGTCCGGTCGTGGGGAACACTGAAGTTTTCTTT
>TRBV24-1|TRBD1|16|few|TRBJ2-5
CANSDSDRVGQETQYF
TGTGCCAACAGTGACTCAGACAGGGTAGGCCAAGAGACCCAGTACTTC
>TRBV12-3/TRBV12-4|TRBD1|16|many|TRBJ1-4
CASSLDPTGTKEKLFF
TGTGCCAGCAGTTTAGATCCGACAGGGACGAAGGAAAAACTGTTTTTT
>TRBV29-1|NA|13|NA|TRBJ2-5
CSVEFTDRETQYF
TGCAGTGTTGAGTTTACGGACCGAGAGACCCAGTACTTC
>TRBV13|TRBD2|17|NA|TRBJ2-7
CASSPQGTNGYPYEQYF
TGTGCCAGCAGCCCACAAGGGACTAACGGGTACCCCTACGAGCAGTACTTC
>TRBV6-5|TRBD1|16|NA|TRBJ1-4
CASGPGGRGLNEKLFF
TGTGCCAGCGGACCCGGTGGCAGGGGGCTGAATGAAAAACTATTTTTT
>TRBV6-5|NA|13|NA|TRBJ2-5
CASIWDGEGTQYF
TGTGCCAGCATTTGGGACGGGGAGGGGACACAGTACTTC
>TRBV11-2|TRBD2|16|once|TRBJ2-1
CARSLYTSASYKEQFF
TGTGCCAGAAGCTTATATACTAGCGCGTCCTACAAAGAGCAGTTCTTC
>TRBV11-1|TRBD1|16|once|TRBJ2-4
CASTHSDRATKSIQYF
TGTGCCAGCACCCACTCTGACAGGGCGACCAAAAGCATTCAGTACTTC
>TRBV12-3/TRBV12-4|TRBD1|15|NA|TRBJ2-6
CASRSGVKGANVMTF
TGTGCCAGCAGATCAGGGGTGAAGGGGGCCAACGTCATGACTTTC
>TRBV7-8|NA|14|NA|TRBJ2-5
CASSSTGNGETQYF
TGTGCCAGCAGCTCCACAGGGAATGGAGAGACCCAGTATTTC
>TRBV6-2/TRBV6-3|NA|15|NA|TRBJ2-7
CVSNYSDRSTYEQYF
TGTGTCAGCAATTACTCGGACAGATCTACCTACGAGCAGTACTTC
>TRBV24-1|NA|17|few|TRBJ2-5
CATSDGFGRIESGTQYF
TGTGCCACCAGTGATGGCTTCGGCCGGATAGAAAGTGGGACCCAGTACTTC
>TRBV28|NA|12|NA|TRBJ1-2
CVNYEREHGYTF
TGTGTCAACTACGAGAGGGAGCATGGCTACACCTTC